This section outlines one T cell receptor beta chain sequence together with its context. The antigen this receptor binds is unknown. No quality values exist for individual bases; no much larger clone is one base distant. TCRbeta CDR3 regions were amplified from genomic DNA by means of the immunoSEQ Assay, a bias-controlled multiplex PCR. From the authors' description of their analysis: Within the assay, amplification of reference gene primers was used to estimate how many nucleated cells each sample contained. To quantify the absolute abundance of each unique TCRbeta CDR3 rearrangement, sequence reads were collapsed and filtered. Productive Simpson clonality was computed per sample as the square root of Simpson's diversity index over productive rearrangements. Not all clones reach the TCRdb copy of this immuneACCESS table, which keeps in-frame sequences only. Checked studies attribute under half of the gap to unresolved V genes and leave the rest unexplained. That table is the source of V, J and clone size, and D and trimming were worked out from the DNA. Within this sample are about 220,000 clones, with 86% of them counted one time only. The top ten clonotypes cover about 4% of the sample.

Participants in the prospective study were aged about 18 to 89 years, lived in 20 to 30 United States geographic areas, and enrolled through a virtual design. Cohort assignment in the prospective study relied on participant-reported clinical history from a screening survey and a study questionnaire. In the prospective study, mobile phlebotomists collected whole blood, serum and a nasopharyngeal or oropharyngeal swab from each participant. Additional blood draws and questionnaires over an approximately two-month period could optionally be provided by prospective study participants. Prospective study blood samples were shipped either frozen or at room temperature before DNA extraction. The entry originates in a study of blood T cell repertoires in COVID-19 (dated by TCRdb to 2018 to 2020). The study in broad terms: Samples from collaborators originated in the United States, Italy and Spain and spanned both the acute and convalescent phases of COVID-19. A de-identified subject ID, COVID-19 status, age in years and sex were almost always included in the sample metadata. The dataset comprised deeply sampled blood TCRbeta repertoires from subjects exposed to, actively infected with, or recovered from COVID-19. Samples came from the ongoing ImmuneRACE study (first 160 participants) plus 1,254 subjects from 6 global collaborators. Where available, HLA class I and class II types were obtained from metadata supplied by the sample provider rather than from assay-based typing. The repertoires were released in a freely available public database meant as a resource for research on the immune response to SARS-CoV-2. The material from the prospective study consisted of cDNA or gDNA derived from T cells, B-cell-depleted T cells, or PBMCs. Broader findings and caveats from the paper: The quantity of clinical and demographic metadata differed by source and by participant and was supplied without curation.

This clonotype originated in a woman between 40 and 55 years old with acute COVID-19. Sequenced: PBMCs or T cells enriched from blood (not recorded which).

The CDR3 region reads CASSGIGSGANVLTF. The nucleotide sequence is TGTGCCAGCAGTGGTATCGGCTCTGGGGCCAACGTCCTGACTTTC. The rearranged segments are TRBV2 and TRBJ2-6; the D segment cannot be called with confidence. The CDR3 runs 15 amino acids, cysteine and phenylalanine included. Kept here is only the CDR3 DNA, which spans 45 bases and is read in frame from base 1. V is clipped by 4 bases and J by 0 bases, and the sequence between their germline boundaries is 7 bases long. CDR1 and CDR2 (SNHLY, FYNNEI) derive from the germline V gene.